This entry features one TCR beta chain sequence. Produced via immunoSEQ multiplex PCR; TCRdb's table is partial and in-frame only. The table includes some 90,000 clones, 86% detected once. This specimen belongs to a study of blood T cell repertoires in COVID-19. Deletions cut 2 bases from V and 5 bases from J, with 15 bases between. Germline V lookup: CDR1 SEHNR, CDR2 FQNEAQ (reference sequence). The CDR3 is made up of 15 amino acids. The chain employs TRBV7-9 and TRBJ1-1; weak D call: TRBD1 (6 bases). Sequenced sample: peripheral blood. The clonotype comes from a woman aged 80 or older with acute or convalescent COVID-19. This CDR3 reads CASSLTYREGTEAFF. As DNA, the CDR3 is TGTGCCAGCAGCTTAACCTACAGGGAGGGTACTGAAGCTTTCTTT.